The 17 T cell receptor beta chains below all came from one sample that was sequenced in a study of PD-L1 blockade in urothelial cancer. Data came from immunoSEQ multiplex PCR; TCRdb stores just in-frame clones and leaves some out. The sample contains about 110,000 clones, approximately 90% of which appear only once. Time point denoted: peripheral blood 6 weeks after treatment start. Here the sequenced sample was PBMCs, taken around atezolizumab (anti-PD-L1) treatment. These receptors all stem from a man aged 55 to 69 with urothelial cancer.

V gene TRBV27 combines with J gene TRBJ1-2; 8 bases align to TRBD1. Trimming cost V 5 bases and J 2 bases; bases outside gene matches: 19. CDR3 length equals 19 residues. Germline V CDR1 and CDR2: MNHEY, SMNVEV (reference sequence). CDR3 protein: CASSVTGAQGAAYNYGYTF. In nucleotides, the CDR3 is TGTGCCAGCAGTGTTACGGGGGCCCAGGGGGCCGCCTACAACTATGGCTACACCTTC.

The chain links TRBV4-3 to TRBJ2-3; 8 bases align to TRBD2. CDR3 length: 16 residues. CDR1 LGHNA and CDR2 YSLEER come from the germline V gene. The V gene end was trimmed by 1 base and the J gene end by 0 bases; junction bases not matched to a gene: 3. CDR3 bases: TGCGCCAGCAGCCAAGTCACGGGGGGGAGCACAGATACGCAGTATTTT. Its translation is CASSQVTGGSTDTQYF.

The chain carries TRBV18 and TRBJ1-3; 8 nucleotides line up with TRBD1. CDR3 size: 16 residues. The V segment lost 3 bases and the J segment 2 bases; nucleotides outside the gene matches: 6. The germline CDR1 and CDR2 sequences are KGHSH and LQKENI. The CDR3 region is CASSPGTGVPGNTIYF. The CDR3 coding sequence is TGTGCCAGCTCACCCGGGACAGGAGTACCTGGAAACACCATATATTTT.

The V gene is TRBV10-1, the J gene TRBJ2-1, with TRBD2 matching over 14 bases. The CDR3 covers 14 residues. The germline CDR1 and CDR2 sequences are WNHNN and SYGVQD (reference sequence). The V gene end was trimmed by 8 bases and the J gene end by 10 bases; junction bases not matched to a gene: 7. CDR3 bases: TGCGCCAGCGGGGGGACTAGCGGGAGAAGGGAGCAGTTCTTC. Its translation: CASGGTSGRREQFF.

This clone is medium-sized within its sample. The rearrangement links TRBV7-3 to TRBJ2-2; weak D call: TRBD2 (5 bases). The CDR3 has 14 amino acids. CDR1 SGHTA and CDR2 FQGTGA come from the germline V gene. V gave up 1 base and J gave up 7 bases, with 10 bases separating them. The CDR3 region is CASSLIVGGGELFF. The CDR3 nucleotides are TGTGCCAGCAGCTTAATTGTTGGAGGCGGGGAGCTGTTTTTT.

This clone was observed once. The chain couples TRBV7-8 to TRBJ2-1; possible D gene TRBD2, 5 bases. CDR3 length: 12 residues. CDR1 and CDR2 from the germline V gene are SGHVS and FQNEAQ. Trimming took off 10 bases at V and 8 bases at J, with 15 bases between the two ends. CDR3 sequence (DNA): TGTGCCACCATCAGCCCGGGGTATGAGCAGTTCTTC. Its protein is CATISPGYEQFF. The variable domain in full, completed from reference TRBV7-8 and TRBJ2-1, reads GAGVSQSPRYKVAKRGQDVALRCDPISGHVSLFWYQQALGQGPEFLTYFQNEAQLDKSGLPSDRFFAERPEGSVSTLKIQRTQQEDSAVYLCATISPGYEQFFGPGTRLTVL.

This chain's CDR3 is CASEPGQGVEKLFF. CDR3 DNA sequence: TGTGCCAGTGAACCGGGACAGGGTGTTGAAAAACTGTTTTTT. The rearrangement links TRBV19 to TRBJ1-4; 9 nucleotides agree with TRBD1. There are 14 residues in the CDR3. Per germline, CDR1 LNHDA and CDR2 SQIVND (reference sequence). Trimming cost V 8 bases and J 7 bases; bases outside gene matches: 8.

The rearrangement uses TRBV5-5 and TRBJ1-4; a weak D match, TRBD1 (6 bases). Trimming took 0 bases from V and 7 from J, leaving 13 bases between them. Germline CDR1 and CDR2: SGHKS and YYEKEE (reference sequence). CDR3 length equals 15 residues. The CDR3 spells CASSLAPGVGEKLFF. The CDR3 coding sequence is TGTGCCAGCAGCTTGGCCCCAGGGGTGGGTGAAAAACTGTTTTTT.

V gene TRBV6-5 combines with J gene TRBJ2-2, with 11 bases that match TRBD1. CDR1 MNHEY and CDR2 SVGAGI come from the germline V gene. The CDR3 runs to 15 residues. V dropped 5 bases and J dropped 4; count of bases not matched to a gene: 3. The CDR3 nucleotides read TGTGCCAGCAGTGGGACAGGGGGAGGCACCGGGGAGCTGTTTTTT. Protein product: CASSGTGGGTGELFF.

CDR3 sequence: CASSLAALAGVVYEQFF. The CDR3 bases are TGTGCCAGCAGCTTAGCGGCACTAGCGGGAGTTGTCTATGAGCAGTTCTTC. This chain uses TRBV7-2 with TRBJ2-1; TRBD2 matches 11 bases. The J segment lost 8 bases and the V segment lost 0 bases, leaving 9 bases of the junction unmatched. The CDR3 sequence is 17 residues long. The V gene's germline CDR1 is SGHTA and CDR2 FQGNSA. Looking up the rest from reference TRBV7-2 and TRBJ2-1 gives the full variable domain: GAGVSQSPSNKVTEKGKDVELRCDPISGHTALYWYRQSLGQGLEFLIYFQGNSAPDKSGLPSDRFSAERTGGSVSTLTIQRTQQEDSAVYLCASSLAALAGVVYEQFFGPGTRLTVL.

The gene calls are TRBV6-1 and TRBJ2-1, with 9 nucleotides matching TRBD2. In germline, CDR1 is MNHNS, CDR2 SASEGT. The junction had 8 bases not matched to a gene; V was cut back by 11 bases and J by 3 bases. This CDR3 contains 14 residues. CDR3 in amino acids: CAATASGNYNEQFF. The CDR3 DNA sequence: TGTGCCGCAACGGCTAGCGGGAACTACAATGAGCAGTTCTTC.

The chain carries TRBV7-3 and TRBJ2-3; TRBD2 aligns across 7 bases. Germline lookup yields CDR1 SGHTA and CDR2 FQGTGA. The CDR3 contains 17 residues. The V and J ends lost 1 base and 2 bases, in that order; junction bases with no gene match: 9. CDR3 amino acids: CASSLSSGGGNTDTQYF. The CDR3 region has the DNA TGTGCCAGCAGCTTAAGTTCGGGGGGAGGGAACACAGATACGCAGTATTTT.

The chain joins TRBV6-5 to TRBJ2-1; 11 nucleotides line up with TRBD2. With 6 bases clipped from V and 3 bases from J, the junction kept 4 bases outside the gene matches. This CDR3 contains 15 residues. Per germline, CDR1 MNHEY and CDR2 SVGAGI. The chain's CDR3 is CASRPTSGVYNEQFF. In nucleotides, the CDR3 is TGTGCCAGCAGACCGACTAGCGGGGTCTACAATGAGCAGTTCTTC.

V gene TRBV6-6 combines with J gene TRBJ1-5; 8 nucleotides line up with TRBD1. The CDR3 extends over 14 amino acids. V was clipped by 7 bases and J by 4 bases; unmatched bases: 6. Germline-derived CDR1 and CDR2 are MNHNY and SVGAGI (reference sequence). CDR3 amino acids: CASKTGGGNQPQHF. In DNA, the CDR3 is TGTGCCAGCAAAACAGGGGGTGGAAATCAGCCCCAGCATTTT.

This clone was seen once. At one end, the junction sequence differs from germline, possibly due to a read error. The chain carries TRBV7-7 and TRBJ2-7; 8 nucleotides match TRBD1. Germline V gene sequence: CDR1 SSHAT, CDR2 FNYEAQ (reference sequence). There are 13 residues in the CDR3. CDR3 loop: CASSSGGPYEQYF. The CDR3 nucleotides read TGTGCTAGCAGCTCAGGGGGCCCCTACGAGCAGTACTTC. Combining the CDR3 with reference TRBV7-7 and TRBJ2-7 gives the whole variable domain GAGVSQSPRYKVTKRGQDVTLRCDPISSHATLYWYQQALGQGPEFLTYFNYEAQPDKSGLPSDRFSAERPEGSISTLTIQRTEQRDSAMYRCASSSGGPYEQYFGPGTRLTVT.

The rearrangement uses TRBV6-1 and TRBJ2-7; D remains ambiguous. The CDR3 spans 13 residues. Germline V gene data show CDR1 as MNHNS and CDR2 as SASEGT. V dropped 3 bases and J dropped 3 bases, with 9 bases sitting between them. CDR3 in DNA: TGTGCCAGCAGTGAGGGCCTGAACTACGAGCAGTACTTC. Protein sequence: CASSEGLNYEQYF.

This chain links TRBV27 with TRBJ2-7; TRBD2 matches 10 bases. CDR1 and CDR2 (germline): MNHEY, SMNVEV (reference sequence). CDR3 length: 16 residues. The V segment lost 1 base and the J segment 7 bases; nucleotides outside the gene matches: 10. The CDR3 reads CASSLWATSGYGEQYF. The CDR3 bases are TGTGCCAGCAGTTTATGGGCGACTAGCGGGTATGGTGAGCAGTACTTC.